This T cell receptor (beta chain) appears in the sequencing data of a study of OX40 agonist ivuxolimab in advanced cancers. Study as a whole: Among those enrolled, mean age was around 60 years (range roughly 23 to 79) and over 70% were male.

Study-wide findings and caveats: Mean expanded clone counts were higher in CD8+ than CD4+ T cells.

At cycle 4 day 1, cycle 7 day 1, and baseline, blood was sampled. Details on this clone: What it binds is not known.

CDR1 and CDR2 (germline): MNHEY, SMNVEV (reference sequence). This CDR3 is built from 14 residues. V lost 5 bases to trimming and J lost 4 bases, with 13 bases between them. Libraries were prepared by immunoSEQ multiplex PCR; TCRdb keeps only in-frame clonotypes and omits some of them. The top ten clones hold roughly 15% of a sample with about 71,000 clones, roughly nine tenths of them seen once. The sequence was collected from an adult with an advanced solid tumor such as melanoma, head and neck, liver or kidney cancer. Sequencing was performed on CD4+ or CD8+ T cells sorted from blood, taken in a trial of the OX40 agonist ivuxolimab. The V gene is TRBV27, the J gene TRBJ2-3; D perhaps matches TRBD1 (6 bases). CDR3 bases: TGTGCCAGCAGTCCTACAGGGTCAGCAGATACGCAGTATTTT. Its protein product is CASSPTGSADTQYF.